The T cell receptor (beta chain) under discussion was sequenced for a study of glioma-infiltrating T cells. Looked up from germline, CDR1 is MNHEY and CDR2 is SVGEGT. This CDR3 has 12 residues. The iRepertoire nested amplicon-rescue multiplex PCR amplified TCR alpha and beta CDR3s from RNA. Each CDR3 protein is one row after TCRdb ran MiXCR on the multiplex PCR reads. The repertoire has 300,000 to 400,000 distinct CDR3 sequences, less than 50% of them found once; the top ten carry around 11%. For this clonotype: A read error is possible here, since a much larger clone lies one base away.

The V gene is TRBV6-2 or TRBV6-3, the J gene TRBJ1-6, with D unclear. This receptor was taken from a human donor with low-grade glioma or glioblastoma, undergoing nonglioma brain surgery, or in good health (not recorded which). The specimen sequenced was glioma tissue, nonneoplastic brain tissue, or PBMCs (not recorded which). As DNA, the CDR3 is TGTGACAGCAGAGAAGGAAATTCACCCCTCCACTTT. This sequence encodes CDSREGNSPLHF.